This TCR beta chain originates from a study of Ad26.COV2.S vaccination and SARS-CoV-2 variants. Study summary: The donor belonged to the COV1001 Ad26.COV2.S trial arm.

Treatment indicated: roughly 19 received Ad26.COV2.S at low or high dose, single or two shots; about 5 received placebo; per-sample allocation not given. Samples came from day 63 after the first vaccine or placebo injection. The V and J ends lost 4 bases and 2 bases respectively, with 9 bases between them. Germline lookup yields CDR1 LNHNV and CDR2 YYDKDF (reference sequence). The CDR3 is 14 residues long. The repertoire was sequenced with immunoSEQ multiplex PCR; TCRdb's copy has only in-frame clones and lacks some. Among around 300,000 clones listed, around 89% were seen once. The chain has TRBV15 and TRBJ1-3; D uncertain. Sequences were derived from peripheral blood, sampled in a trial of Ad26.COV2.S vaccine versus placebo. The sequence was obtained from a person between 18 and 65 years old who received the Ad26.COV2.S COVID-19 vaccine or a placebo. CDR3 region: CATSITAPGNTIYF. CDR3 bases: TGTGCCACCAGCATAACAGCCCCTGGAAACACCATATATTTT.